This record covers a single T cell receptor beta chain. What it binds is not known. Study results and limitations: In terms of TCR gene usage, tumor memory CD4+ T cells clustered together with blood and lymph node memory CD4+ cells, as well as with lymph node naive CD4+ cells. Tumor-infiltrating Treg TCR alpha and beta sequences overlapped most with tumor naive CD4+ T cells, then blood naive.

After constant-region reverse-primer amplification, full-length variable regions underwent semi-nested PCR with Nested Universal Primer A. TCRdb re-called the 5' RACE reads with MiXCR, one entry per CDR3 protein. The sample gives approximately 41,000 distinct CDR3 sequences, just under 30% of which show up once; roughly 3.7% is in the top ten. CDR3 size: 15 residues. The ends lost 1 base at V and 1 base at J; junction bases unmatched: 3. Germline-derived CDR1 and CDR2 are SGHKS and YYEKEE (reference sequence). The sequence came from a female donor with breast cancer. Sequenced: memory CD4+ T cells sorted from a lymph node. As to subset: memory CD4+ T cells, CD4+CD45RO+CD25-. The chain combines TRBV5-5 with TRBJ2-5; TRBD1 matches at 8 bases. The CDR3 spells CASSLWQGAQETQYF. The CDR3 DNA sequence: TGTGCCAGCAGCTTGTGGCAGGGGGCCCAAGAGACCCAGTACTTC. Filled out from reference TRBV5-5 and TRBJ2-5, the complete variable domain reads DAGVTQSPTHLIKTRGQQVTLRCSPISGHKSVSWYQQVLGQGPQFIFQYYEKEERGRGNFPDRFSARQFPNYSSELNVNALLLGDSALYLCASSLWQGAQETQYFGPGTRLLVL.